The clone carrying this T cell receptor beta chain was picked up a small number of times. Its antigen is as yet unknown. Arm-PCR of CDR3 regions with iRepertoire HTBI primers generated TCR beta libraries. TCRdb re-analysed the multiplex PCR reads in MiXCR, keeping a single row per CDR3 protein. This table has about 540,000 distinct CDR3 sequences, roughly 14% appearing once. Germline CDR1 reads SGDLS; CDR2 reads YYNGEE. The CDR3 contains 20 residues. Time point specified: newly diagnosed GD, antithyroid drugs for less than 3 months. From RNA extracted from PBMCs, the TCR library was made. Under American Thyroid Association guidelines, Graves' disease was diagnosed. This entry comes from a study of regulatory T cells in long-lasting Graves disease. General study points: Persistent Graves' patients showed less TCR diversity than newly diagnosed patients showed.

The data were also submitted as part of a second study, on T cells in Graves' hyperthyroidism and ophthalmopathy. In that study: Most expanded thyroid clonotypes above 0.001 also appeared in blood.

The TCR originated in a man aged 25 to 40 with Graves disease. The sample here was peripheral blood mononuclear cells (PBMCs), taken at new diagnosis, from a patient treated with antithyroid drugs. This chain connects TRBV9 to TRBJ2-5; TRBD2 matches at 14 bases. The J call may be faulty, since TRBJ2-7 better matches the DNA end. CDR3 protein: CASSPRTGFSGTSGRYEQYF. DNA of the CDR3: TGTGCCAGCAGCCCCCGTACAGGTTTTTCCGGGACTAGCGGGAGATACGAGCAGTACTTC.